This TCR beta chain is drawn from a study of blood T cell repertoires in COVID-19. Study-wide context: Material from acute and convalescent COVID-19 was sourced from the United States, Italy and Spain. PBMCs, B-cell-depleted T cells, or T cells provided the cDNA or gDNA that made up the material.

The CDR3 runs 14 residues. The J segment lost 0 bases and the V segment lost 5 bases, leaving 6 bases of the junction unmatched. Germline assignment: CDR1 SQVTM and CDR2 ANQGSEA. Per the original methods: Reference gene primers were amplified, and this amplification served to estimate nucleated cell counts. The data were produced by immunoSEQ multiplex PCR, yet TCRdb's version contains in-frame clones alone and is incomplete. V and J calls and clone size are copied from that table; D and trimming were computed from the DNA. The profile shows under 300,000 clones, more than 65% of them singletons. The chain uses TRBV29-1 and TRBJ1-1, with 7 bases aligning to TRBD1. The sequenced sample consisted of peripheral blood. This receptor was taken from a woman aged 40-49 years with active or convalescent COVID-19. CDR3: CSVSRGPMNTEAFF. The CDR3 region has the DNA TGCAGCGTTAGTAGGGGGCCTATGAACACTGAAGCTTTCTTT.